This T cell receptor beta chain was retrieved from a study of shared clonotypes between healthy human individuals. Original processing methods: ImmunoSEQ supplied junction-only sequences lacking quality scores, so filtering was different. The assay was immunoSEQ multiplex PCR, and TCRdb's table has in-frame clones only and misses some. V and J calls and clone size are as listed in that table; D and trimming were resolved from the DNA. The sample has roughly 2,000,000 clones, about 93% seen once. Naive CD8 cells lacked CD45RO, underwent positive selection for CCR7 and left out terminally differentiated effector memory CD45RA+ cells. The germline V gene has CDR1 SGHKS and CDR2 YYEKEE (reference sequence). V lost 0 bases to trimming and J lost 4 bases; unmatched junction nucleotides: 5. The CDR3 loop spans 15 amino acids.

The V and J genes are TRBV5-5 and TRBJ2-5; 8 nucleotides match TRBD1. The sequence derives from a man aged 18 to 35 in good health. Some clones in this sample may be carry-over from other donors' samples. The sequencing input was naive CD8+ T cells from PBMCs. The chain's CDR3 is CASSLARTGIETQYF. The CDR3 bases are TGTGCCAGCAGCTTGGCCCGGACAGGGATAGAGACCCAGTACTTC.